Included here is one TCR beta chain sequence, with context. This record belongs to a study of T cell changes during pregnancy in multiple sclerosis. This CDR3 is 15 amino acids long. Germline assignment: CDR1 LGHNA and CDR2 YNFKEQ. Trimming removed 0 bases at V and 5 bases at J, with 14 bases between. Profiled with immunoSEQ multiplex PCR; TCRdb holds only in-frame clones, not every one. The sample includes approximately 50,000 clones, around 92% of them seen just once. V gene TRBV4-2 combines with J gene TRBJ2-7; D gene uncertain. The sequence was collected from a female donor with multiple sclerosis, enrolled in a pregnancy study. The source was CD4+ T cells from peripheral blood mononuclear cells, collected after pregnancy. The CDR3 region is CASSQDSFSYDEQYF. Here the CDR3 DNA reads TGTGCCAGCAGCCAAGACAGTTTTTCGTACGACGAGCAGTACTTC.